A single sample is the source of the 4 T cell receptor beta chains below, sequenced in a study of CD8 T cells in Susac syndrome. Reverse transcription of roughly 0.5 to 1 ug RNA was carried out with random hexamers. TCRdb called the immunoSEQ multiplex PCR reads again in MiXCR, with one record for every CDR3 protein. The sample has around 230,000 distinct CDR3 sequences; roughly 95% are singletons. Source material: CD4+ T cells from PBMCs. Receptor source: a human donor with Susac syndrome.

The V and J genes are TRBV9 and TRBJ2-7; the D gene is possibly TRBD1 (6 bases). V was clipped by 6 bases and J by 5 bases, with 15 bases between them. In germline, CDR1 is SGDLS, CDR2 YYNGEE. This CDR3 comprises 13 residues. CDR3 region: CASIPTGIHEQYF. DNA of the CDR3: TGTGCCAGCATCCCCACAGGGATACACGAGCAGTACTTC.

This chain links TRBV20-1 with TRBJ1-4; TRBD1 matches 7 bases. The CDR3 has 13 residues. CDR1 is DFQATT, CDR2 SNEGSKA, per germline (reference sequence). The junction had 1 base not matched to a gene; V was cut back by 3 bases and J by 3 bases. The CDR3 protein is CSARQGANEKLFF. As DNA, the CDR3 is TGCAGTGCTAGGCAGGGGGCTAATGAAAAACTGTTTTTT.

This rearrangement joins TRBV5-1 to TRBJ2-2, with 13 nucleotides matching TRBD2. Germline CDR1 is SGHRS and CDR2 is YFSETQ. The CDR3 has 16 amino acids. The J segment lost 7 bases and the V segment lost 3 bases, leaving 6 bases of the junction unmatched. The CDR3 nucleotides read TGCGCCAGCAGCTCGGGACTAGCGGGATTGATCGGGGAGCTGTTTTTT. It is translated as CASSSGLAGLIGELFF.

The rearrangement uses TRBV5-1 and TRBJ2-5, with a tentative D call TRBD2 (5 bases). The germline V and J ends were trimmed by 1 base and 1 base, with 8 bases remaining between them. Germline V gives CDR1 SGHRS, CDR2 YFSETQ. The CDR3 is 14 residues long. CDR3 coding DNA: TGCGCCAGCAGCTTGCACGGACTCCAAGAGACCCAGTACTTC. Its translation: CASSLHGLQETQYF.